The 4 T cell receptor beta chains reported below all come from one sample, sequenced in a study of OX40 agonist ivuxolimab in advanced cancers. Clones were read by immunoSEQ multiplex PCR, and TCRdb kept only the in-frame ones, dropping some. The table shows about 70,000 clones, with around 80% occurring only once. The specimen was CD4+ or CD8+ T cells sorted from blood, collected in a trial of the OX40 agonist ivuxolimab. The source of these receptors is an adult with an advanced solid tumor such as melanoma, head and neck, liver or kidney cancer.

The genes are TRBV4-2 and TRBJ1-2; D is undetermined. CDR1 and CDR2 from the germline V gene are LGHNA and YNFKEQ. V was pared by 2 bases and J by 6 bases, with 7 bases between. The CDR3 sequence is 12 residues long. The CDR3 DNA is TGTGCCAGCAGCCAATTCTTAGATGGCTACACCTTC. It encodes CASSQFLDGYTF.

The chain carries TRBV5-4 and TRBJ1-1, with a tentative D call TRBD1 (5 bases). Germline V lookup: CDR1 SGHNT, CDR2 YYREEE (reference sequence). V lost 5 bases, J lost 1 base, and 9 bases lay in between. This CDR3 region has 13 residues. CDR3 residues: CASSRDRNTEAFF. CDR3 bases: TGTGCCAGCAGTCGCGACAGGAACACTGAAGCTTTCTTT.

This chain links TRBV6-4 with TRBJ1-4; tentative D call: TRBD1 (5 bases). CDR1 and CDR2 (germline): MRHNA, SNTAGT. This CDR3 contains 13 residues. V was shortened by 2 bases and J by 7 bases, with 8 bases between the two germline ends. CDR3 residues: CASSDRDGEKLFF. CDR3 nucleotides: TGTGCCAGCAGTGACAGGGACGGTGAAAAACTGTTTTTT.

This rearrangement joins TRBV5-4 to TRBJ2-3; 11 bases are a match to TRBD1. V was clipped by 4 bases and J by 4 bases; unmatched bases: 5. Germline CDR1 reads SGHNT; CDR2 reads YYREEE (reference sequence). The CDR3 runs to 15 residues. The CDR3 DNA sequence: TGTGCCAGCAGCCGGTGGACAGGGGGCGCAGATACGCAGTATTTT. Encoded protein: CASSRWTGGADTQYF.